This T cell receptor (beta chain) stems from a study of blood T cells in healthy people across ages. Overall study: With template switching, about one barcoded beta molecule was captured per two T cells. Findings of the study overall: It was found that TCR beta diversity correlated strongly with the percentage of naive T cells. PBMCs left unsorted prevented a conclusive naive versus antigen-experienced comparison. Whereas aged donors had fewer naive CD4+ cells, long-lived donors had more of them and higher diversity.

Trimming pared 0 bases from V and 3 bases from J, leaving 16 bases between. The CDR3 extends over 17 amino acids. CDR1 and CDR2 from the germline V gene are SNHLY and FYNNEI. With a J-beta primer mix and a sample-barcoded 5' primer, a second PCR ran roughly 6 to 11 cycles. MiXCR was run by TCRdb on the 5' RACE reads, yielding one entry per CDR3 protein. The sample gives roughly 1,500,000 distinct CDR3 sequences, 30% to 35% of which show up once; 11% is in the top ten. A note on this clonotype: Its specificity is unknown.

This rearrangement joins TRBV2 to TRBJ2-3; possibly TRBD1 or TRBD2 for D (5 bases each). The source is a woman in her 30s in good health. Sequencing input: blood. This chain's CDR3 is CASSEARGGVKTDTQYF. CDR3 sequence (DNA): TGTGCCAGCAGTGAAGCGAGGGGTGGGGTAAAGACAGATACGCAGTATTTT.